The T cell receptor (beta chain) described here comes from a study of CD8 T cells in Susac syndrome. Study-wide results and caveats: The authors found 15 to 20 Susac-specific public clones in total CD8+ repertoires and roughly five in CD8+ TEMRA repertoires.

Random hexamers were used to reverse transcribe an amount of roughly 0.5 to 1 ug RNA. By means of immunoSEQ multiplex PCR, TCR beta CDR3 spanning 54 Vbeta and 13 Jbeta underwent amplification. One entry per CDR3 protein results from TCRdb running MiXCR on the immunoSEQ multiplex PCR reads. The table includes around 81,000 distinct CDR3 sequences, about 93% detected once. The ends lost 3 bases at V and 6 bases at J; junction bases unmatched: 8. The CDR3 runs 15 residues. Germline CDR1 MGHDK, CDR2 SYGVNS. Worth noting for this clonotype: Its antigen is unidentified.

This clonotype was obtained from a human donor with Susac syndrome. This chain uses TRBV25-1 with TRBJ2-1; TRBD2 agrees at 7 bases. Sequencing input: CD8+ T cells from PBMCs. CDR3 coding DNA: TGTGCCAGCAGTGAGGCTAGCGGAGTTCTCAATGAGCAGTTCTTC. Amino acids: CASSEASGVLNEQFF.